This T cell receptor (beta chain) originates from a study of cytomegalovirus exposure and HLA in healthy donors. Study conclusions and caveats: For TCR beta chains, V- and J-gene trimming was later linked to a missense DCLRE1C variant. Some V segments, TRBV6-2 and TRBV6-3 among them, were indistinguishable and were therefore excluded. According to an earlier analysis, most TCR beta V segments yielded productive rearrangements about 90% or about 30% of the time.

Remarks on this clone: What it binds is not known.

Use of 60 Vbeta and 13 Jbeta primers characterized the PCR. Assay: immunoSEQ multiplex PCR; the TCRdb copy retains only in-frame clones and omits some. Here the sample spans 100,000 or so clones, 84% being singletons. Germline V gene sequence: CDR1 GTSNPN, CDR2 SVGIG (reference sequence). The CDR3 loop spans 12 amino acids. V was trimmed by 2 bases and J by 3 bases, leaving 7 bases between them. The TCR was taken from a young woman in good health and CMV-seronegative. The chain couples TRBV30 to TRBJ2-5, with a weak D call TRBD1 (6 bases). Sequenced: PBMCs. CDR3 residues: CAWSPGEETQYF. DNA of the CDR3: TGTGCCTGGAGTCCAGGGGAAGAGACCCAGTACTTC. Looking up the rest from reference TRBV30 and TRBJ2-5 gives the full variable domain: SQTIHQWPATLVQPVGSPLSLECTVEGTSNPNLYWYRQAAGRGLQLLFYSVGIGQISSEVPQNLSASRPQDRQFILSSKKLLLSDSGFYLCAWSPGEETQYFGPGTRLLVL.